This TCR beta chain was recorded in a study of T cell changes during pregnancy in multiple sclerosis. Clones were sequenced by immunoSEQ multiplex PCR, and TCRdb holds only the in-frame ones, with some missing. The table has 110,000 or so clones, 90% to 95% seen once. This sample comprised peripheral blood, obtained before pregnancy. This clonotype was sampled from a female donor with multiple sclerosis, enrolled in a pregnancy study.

CDR3 region: CASSPRQGGETQYF. The CDR3 DNA sequence: TGTGCCAGCAGCCCCCGACAGGGCGGAGAGACCCAGTACTTC. This chain uses TRBV11-3 with TRBJ2-5, with 7 bases matching TRBD1. This CDR3 has 14 residues. With 5 bases clipped from V and 4 bases from J, the junction kept 7 bases outside the gene matches. The germline V gene has CDR1 SGHNT and CDR2 YENEEA.